The source of this T cell receptor beta chain is a study of blood T cell repertoires in COVID-19 (dated by TCRdb to the early 2020s). Notes on the research overall: The collaborator samples originated in the United States, Italy and Spain and spanned the acute and convalescent phases of COVID-19. The prospective study material was composed of cDNA or gDNA derived from T cells, B-cell-depleted T cells, or PBMCs. Deeply sampled blood TCRbeta repertoires from subjects exposed to, actively infected with, or recovered from COVID-19 were included in the dataset. A freely available public database, intended as a resource for researchers studying the immune response to SARS-CoV-2, is where the repertoires were released. Samples were obtained from the ongoing ImmuneRACE study (first 160 participants) and from over 1,000 subjects provided by 6 global collaborators. The sample metadata nearly always contained a de-identified subject ID, COVID-19 status, age in years and sex. Where available, HLA class I and class II types were taken from metadata supplied by the sample provider and were not determined by assay-based typing.

About this clone itself: The specificity of this receptor is unknown. One base away there is no much larger clone; base qualities are not given.

From a lookup of the germline V gene (reference sequence), CDR1 and CDR2 are SGHNT and YYREEE. V and J are trimmed by 1 base and 4 bases, and the gene matches miss 6 bases of the junction. Taken from cysteine to phenylalanine, the CDR3 has 16 residues. Kept here is only the CDR3 DNA, which spans 48 bases and is read in frame from base 1. On the study overall, not on this receptor specifically: The amount of clinical and demographic metadata varied by source and participant and was provided uncurated.

Participants in the prospective study were aged roughly 18 to 100 years, lived in about two dozen United States geographic areas, and enrolled through a virtual design. Cohort assignment in the prospective study relied on participant-reported clinical history from a screening survey and a study questionnaire. ImmuneRACE Cohort 3 recovered participants were defined by two consecutive negative NP/OP PCR tests, healthcare professional clearance, or symptom resolution. Each participant in the prospective study had whole blood, serum and a nasopharyngeal or oropharyngeal swab collected by mobile phlebotomists. Over an approximately 2-month period, participants in the prospective study had the option of providing additional blood draws and questionnaires. Before DNA extraction, prospective study blood samples were shipped either frozen or at room temperature. The immunoSEQ Assay, a bias-controlled multiplex PCR, was used to amplify TCRbeta CDR3 regions from genomic DNA. Concerning the study's data processing: The number of nucleated cells in each sample was estimated by amplification of reference gene primers within the assay. Sequence reads were collapsed and filtered to measure the absolute abundance of every unique TCRbeta CDR3 rearrangement. For each sample, productive Simpson clonality was calculated as the square root of Simpson's diversity index over productive rearrangements. The table comes from immuneACCESS by way of TCRdb, which keeps in-frame sequences with V and J called. Part of the clones is missing from these tables; in studies checked, under half for an unresolved V gene and the rest for unknown reasons. That table supplies the V and J calls and clone size; D and trimming were determined from the DNA. The sample contains 200,000 to 250,000 clones, around 88% of them found a single time. The top ten clones comprise around 4% of the sample.

Specimen: PBMCs or T cells enriched from blood (not recorded which). This clonotype was sampled from a young woman who had recovered from COVID-19. The rearrangement combines TRBV5-4 with TRBJ2-1; TRBD2 lines up with 9 middle nucleotides. The DNA sequence reads TGTGCCAGCAGCTTGTTACCGGGACTAGCTTACAATGAGCAGTTCTTC. Protein translation: CASSLLPGLAYNEQFF.